One and the same sample provided the 17 T cell receptor beta chains below, sequenced in a study of CD8+CD57+ T cells in acquired aplastic anemia. Profiling that covered TCR beta VDJ and CDR3 relied on genomic DNA as its template. Via MiXCR, TCRdb re-called the reads, giving one row per CDR3 protein. The sample includes 350,000 to 450,000 distinct CDR3 sequences, about two thirds of them seen just once. The sample taken for sequencing was sorted CD4+, CD8+, or CD8+CD57+ T cells (not recorded which) from PBMCs. These receptor sequences come from a human donor in good health, serving as a control.

The rearrangement joins TRBV6-1 to TRBJ2-7, with D possibly TRBD1 on 5 matching bases. V dropped 8 bases and J dropped 5 bases, with 16 bases sitting between them. Germline V gene data show CDR1 as MNHNS and CDR2 as SASEGT. The CDR3 covers 13 residues. CDR3 sequence (DNA): TGTGCCAGCCTCCTGAGGCAGGGCGACGAGCAGTACTTC. It codes for CASLLRQGDEQYF.

The V gene is TRBV7-9, the J gene TRBJ2-7, with 7 bases fitting TRBD2. The CDR3 consists of 15 residues. Germline-derived CDR1 and CDR2 are SEHNR and FQNEAQ (reference sequence). The J segment lost 8 bases and the V segment lost 3 bases, leaving 13 bases of the junction unmatched. This chain's CDR3 is CASSFRAGGSHQQYF. The DNA of the CDR3 is TGTGCCAGCAGCTTCCGGGCCGGGGGGTCCCACCAGCAGTACTTC.

This chain connects TRBV4-2 to TRBJ1-1; tentative D call: TRBD1 (6 bases). The ends were cut back, 6 bases at V and 5 bases at J, with 13 bases in the middle. CDR1 and CDR2 from the germline V gene are LGHNA and YNFKEQ. This CDR3 region has 13 residues. CDR3 sequence: CASSIDRRTEAFF. The CDR3 coding sequence is TGTGCCAGCAGTATCGACAGGAGAACTGAAGCTTTCTTT.

This chain links TRBV20-1 with TRBJ2-3; D gene unclear. Germline values: CDR1 DFQATT, CDR2 SNEGSKA (reference sequence). Trimming left V 3 bases short and J 6 bases short, with 16 bases between. CDR3 size: 14 residues. The CDR3 nucleotides read TGCAGTGCTAGTGGTAGACACCGAGAGGATACGCAGTATTTT. Translation gives CSASGRHREDTQYF.

The chain has TRBV5-4 and TRBJ2-2; no definite D call. Germline V gives CDR1 SGHNT, CDR2 YYREEE (reference sequence). The CDR3 length is 13 residues. Deletions cut 4 bases from V and 6 bases from J, with 10 bases between. CDR3 nucleotides: TGTGCCAGCAGCCCGGTTACAGCCGGGGAGCTGTTTTTT. Translated: CASSPVTAGELFF.

This clonotype showed up many times. The chain carries TRBV6-2 or TRBV6-3 and TRBJ1-2; possibly TRBD1 for D (5 bases). V lost 7 bases and J 10 bases, leaving 16 bases between the germline ends. The CDR3 is 12 residues long. Germline values: CDR1 MNHEY, CDR2 SVGEGT. In DNA, the CDR3 is TGTGCCAGCACTCAGGGCTGGCAGGCCTACACCTTC. This translates into CASTQGWQAYTF.

This chain uses TRBV15 with TRBJ1-2; D is possibly TRBD1 (5 bases). CDR3 size: 13 residues. Germline CDR1 and CDR2: LNHNV and YYDKDF (reference sequence). The CDR3 is CSSANGGYYGYTF. For the CDR3, the DNA is TGTTCCAGTGCCAATGGGGGGTACTATGGCTACACCTTC.

Regarding this clonotype: No conserved phenylalanine or tryptophan ends this CDR3, so it is likely a read error. It is unclear where the CDR3 begins or ends on the DNA, so no DNA is shown, and the CDR3 is as TCRdb lists it. The rearrangement links TRBV7-6 to TRBJ1-1; TRBD1, the table's D call, lacks a check against the DNA. Per germline, CDR1 SGHVS and CDR2 FNYEAQ. The CDR3 totals 13 residues, both ends included. CDR3 amino acids: CASSVGAALSPLH.

This rearrangement joins TRBV12-3 or TRBV12-4 to TRBJ2-7, with TRBD1 matching over 10 bases. V lost 6 bases and J lost 6; bases outside the gene matches: 11. The CDR3 length is 15 residues. In nucleotides, the CDR3 is TGTGCCAGCAGCCCTACCGGGACAGGGGTCCCCGAGCAGTACTTC. Translation: CASSPTGTGVPEQYF.

V usage is TRBV20-1 and J usage is TRBJ2-3, with D maybe TRBD2 (6 bases). This CDR3 comprises 13 residues. CDR1 is DFQATT and CDR2 is SNEGSKA in the germline V gene (reference sequence). V dropped 6 bases and J dropped 10 bases, with 20 bases sitting between them. CDR3 sequence (DNA): TGCAGTGCCAGCGCCGGGACTCACTACGCGCAGTATTTT. Encoded protein: CSASAGTHYAQYF.

Points on this clonotype: The junction and the germline gene differ at one end; a read error may be behind it. The V and J genes are TRBV7-7 and TRBJ1-1; unclear D gene. This CDR3 region has 13 residues. Germline V gives CDR1 SSHAT, CDR2 FNYEAQ (reference sequence). CDR3 coding DNA: TGTGCTAGCAGATCCCCCGGCAGGTGTGAGGTTTTCTTT. Translated, it gives CASRSPGRCEVFF.

In its sample, this clonotype was seen a few times. V gene TRBV20-1 combines with J gene TRBJ2-1, with D tentatively TRBD2 (5 bases). The CDR3 has 11 amino acids. Germline V gives CDR1 DFQATT, CDR2 SNEGSKA (reference sequence). The V gene lost 6 bases and the J gene lost 9 bases, with 12 bases spanning the gap. CDR3 nucleotides: TGCAGTGCCCAGCGAGGGCCTGAGCAGTTCTTC. Protein sequence: CSAQRGPEQFF.

The table lists this clonotype with a count of one. The rearrangement uses TRBV2 and TRBJ2-2; D call uncertain. The CDR3 consists of 14 residues. V gave up 7 bases and J gave up 1 base, with 10 bases separating them. Per germline, CDR1 SNHLY and CDR2 FYNNEI. CDR3 region: CASIKHQNTGELFF. As DNA, the CDR3 is TGTGCCAGCATAAAACACCAGAACACCGGGGAGCTGTTTTTT.

This chain connects TRBV19 to TRBJ1-6, with D perhaps matching TRBD1 (5 bases). Germline assignment: CDR1 LNHDA and CDR2 SQIVND (reference sequence). Trimming cost V 5 bases and J 6 bases, with 14 bases left between them. This CDR3 spans 15 amino acids. CDR3 coding DNA: TGTGCCAGTAGTGCCTTAGGACAATCTAATTCACCCCTCCACTTT. This gives the protein CASSALGQSNSPLHF.

The chain links TRBV7-2 to TRBJ2-7; a weak D match, TRBD1 (7 bases). The CDR3 sequence is 20 residues long. Deletions cut 3 bases from V and 5 bases from J, with 32 bases between. Germline V gene sequence: CDR1 SGHTA, CDR2 FQGNSA. CDR3 region: CASSLRLLTTGEVRRDEQYF. CDR3 DNA: TGTGCCAGCAGCTTGCGACTTCTGACCACAGGGGAGGTTCGACGTGACGAGCAGTACTTC.

Note on this clonotype: One end of the junction varies from germline; a read error may be responsible. The J gene is TRBJ1-1, the V gene TRBV10-3; 7 nucleotides align to TRBD1. This CDR3 is 13 amino acids long. CDR1 is ENHRY and CDR2 is SYGVKD in the germline V gene. This chain's CDR3 is CASRRGRGTGAFF. The CDR3 DNA follows: TGTGCCAGCAGGCGGGGCAGGGGGACTGGAGCTTTCTTT.

Comment on this clonotype: The conserved final phenylalanine or tryptophan is absent from the CDR3, which likely points to a read error. Because the CDR3's place on the DNA is in doubt, the DNA is left out and the CDR3 is given as listed by TCRdb. J is TRBJ2-7 and V is TRBV7-2; the table calls TRBD1, which could not be checked here. From germline, CDR1 is SGHTA and CDR2 FQGNSA. 13 amino acids form the CDR3, both terminal residues included. This CDR3 is CASSSRGGDEKYY.